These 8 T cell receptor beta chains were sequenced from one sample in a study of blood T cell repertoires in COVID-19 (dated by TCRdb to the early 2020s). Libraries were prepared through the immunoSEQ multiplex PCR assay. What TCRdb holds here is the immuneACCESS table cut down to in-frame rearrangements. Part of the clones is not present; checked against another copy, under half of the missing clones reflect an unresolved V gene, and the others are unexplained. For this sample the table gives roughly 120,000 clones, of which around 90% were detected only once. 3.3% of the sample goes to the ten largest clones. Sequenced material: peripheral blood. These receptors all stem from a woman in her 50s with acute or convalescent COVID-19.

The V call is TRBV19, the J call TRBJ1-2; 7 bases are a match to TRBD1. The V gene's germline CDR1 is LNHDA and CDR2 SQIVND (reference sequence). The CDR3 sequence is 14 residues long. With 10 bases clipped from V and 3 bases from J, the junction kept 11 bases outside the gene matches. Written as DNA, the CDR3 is TGTGCCACCGTTCCCCGGGACAGACACTATGGCTACACCTTC. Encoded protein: CATVPRDRHYGYTF.

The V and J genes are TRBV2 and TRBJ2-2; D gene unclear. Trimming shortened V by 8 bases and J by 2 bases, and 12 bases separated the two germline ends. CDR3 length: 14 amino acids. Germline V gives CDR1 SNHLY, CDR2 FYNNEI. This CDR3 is CASGALVNTGELFF. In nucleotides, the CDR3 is TGTGCCAGCGGTGCGCTAGTAAACACCGGGGAGCTGTTTTTT. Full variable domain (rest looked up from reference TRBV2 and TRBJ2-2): EPEVTQTPSHQVTQMGQEVILRCVPISNHLYFYWYRQILGQKVEFLVSFYNNEISEKSEIFDDQFSVERPDGSNFTLKIRSTKLEDSAMYFCASGALVNTGELFFGEGSRLTVL.

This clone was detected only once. CDR3 nucleotides: TGTGCCAGCAGCTTCGGCGCTAGCGGGAGGGGCGGGGAGCTGTTTTTT. Translation gives CASSFGASGRGGELFF. The chain joins TRBV5-4 to TRBJ2-2; 12 bases agree with TRBD2. The V gene end was trimmed by 2 bases and the J gene end by 7 bases; junction bases not matched to a gene: 6. The germline V gene encodes CDR1 SGHNT and CDR2 YYREEE (reference sequence). This CDR3 comprises 16 residues.

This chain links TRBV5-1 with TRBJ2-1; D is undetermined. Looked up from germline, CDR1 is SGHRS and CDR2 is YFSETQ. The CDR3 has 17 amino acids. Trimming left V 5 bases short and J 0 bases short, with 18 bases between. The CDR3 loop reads CASRMILSVPSYNEQFF. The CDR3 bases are TGCGCCAGCAGGATGATCCTTTCGGTTCCCTCCTACAATGAGCAGTTCTTC.

The CDR3 DNA reads as TGTGCCAGCAGTGACGGGGGGCGGTACGAGCAGTACTTC. Its translation is CASSDGGRYEQYF. The V gene is TRBV6-1, the J gene TRBJ2-7, with a tentative D call TRBD2 (7 bases). Trimming pared 3 bases from V and 4 bases from J, leaving 10 bases between. Germline CDR1 and CDR2: MNHNS and SASEGT. The CDR3 sequence is 13 residues long.

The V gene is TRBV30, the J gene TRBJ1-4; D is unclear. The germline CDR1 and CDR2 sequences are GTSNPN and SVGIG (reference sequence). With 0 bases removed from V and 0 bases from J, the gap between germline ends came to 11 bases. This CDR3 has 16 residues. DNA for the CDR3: TGTGCCTGGAGTGTGTCCCGGAGGGCAACTAATGAAAAACTGTTTTTT. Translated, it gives CAWSVSRRATNEKLFF.

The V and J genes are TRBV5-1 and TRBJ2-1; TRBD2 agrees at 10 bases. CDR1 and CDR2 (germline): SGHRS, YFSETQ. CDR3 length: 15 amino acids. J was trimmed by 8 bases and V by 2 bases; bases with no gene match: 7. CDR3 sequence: CASSFSGRPLDEQFF. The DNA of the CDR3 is TGCGCCAGCAGCTTTAGCGGGAGGCCCTTGGATGAGCAGTTCTTC.

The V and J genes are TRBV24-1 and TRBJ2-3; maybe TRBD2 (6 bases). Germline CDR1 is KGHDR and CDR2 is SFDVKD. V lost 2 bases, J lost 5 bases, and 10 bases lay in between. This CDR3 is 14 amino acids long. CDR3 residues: CATSDWGEVDTQYF. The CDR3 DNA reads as TGTGCCACCAGTGATTGGGGGGAGGTAGATACGCAGTATTTT.